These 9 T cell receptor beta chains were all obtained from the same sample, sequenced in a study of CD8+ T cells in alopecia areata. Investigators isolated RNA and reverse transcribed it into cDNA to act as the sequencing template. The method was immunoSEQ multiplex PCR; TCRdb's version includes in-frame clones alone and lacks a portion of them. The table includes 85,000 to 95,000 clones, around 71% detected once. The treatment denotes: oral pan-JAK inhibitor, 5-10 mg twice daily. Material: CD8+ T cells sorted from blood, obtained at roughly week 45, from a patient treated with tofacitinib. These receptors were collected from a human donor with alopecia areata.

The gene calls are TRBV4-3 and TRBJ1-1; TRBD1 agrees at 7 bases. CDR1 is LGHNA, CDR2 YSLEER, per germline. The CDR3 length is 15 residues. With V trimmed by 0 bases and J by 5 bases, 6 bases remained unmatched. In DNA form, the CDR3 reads TGCGCCAGCAGCCAAGATTCAGGGGGAAGTACTGAAGCTTTCTTT. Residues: CASSQDSGGSTEAFF.

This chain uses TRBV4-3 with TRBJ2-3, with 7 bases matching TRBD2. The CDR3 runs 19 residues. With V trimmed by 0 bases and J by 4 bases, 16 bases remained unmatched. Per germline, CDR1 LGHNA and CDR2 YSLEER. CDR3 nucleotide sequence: TGCGCCAGCAGCCAAGATGACGCTATAGCCGGGGAGGGGCCAGATACGCAGTATTTT. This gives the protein CASSQDDAIAGEGPDTQYF.

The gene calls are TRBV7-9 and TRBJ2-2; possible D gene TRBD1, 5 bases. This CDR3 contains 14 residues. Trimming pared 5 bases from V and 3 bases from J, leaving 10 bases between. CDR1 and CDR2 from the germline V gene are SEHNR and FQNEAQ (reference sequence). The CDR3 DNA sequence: TGTGCCAGCAGCATCAGGGTAGACACCGGGGAGCTGTTTTTT. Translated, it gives CASSIRVDTGELFF.

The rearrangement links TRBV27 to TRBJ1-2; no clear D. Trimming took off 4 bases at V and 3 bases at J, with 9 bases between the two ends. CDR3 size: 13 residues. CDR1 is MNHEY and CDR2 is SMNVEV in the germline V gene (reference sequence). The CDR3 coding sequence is TGTGCCAGCAGTTCCGACACGGACTATGGCTACACCTTC. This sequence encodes CASSSDTDYGYTF.

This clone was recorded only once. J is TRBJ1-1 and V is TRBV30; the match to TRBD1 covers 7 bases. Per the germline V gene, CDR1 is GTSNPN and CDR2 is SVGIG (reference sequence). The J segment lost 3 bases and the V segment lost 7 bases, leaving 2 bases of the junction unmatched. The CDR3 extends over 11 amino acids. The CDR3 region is CASGGYTEAFF. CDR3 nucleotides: TGTGCCTCAGGGGGGTACACTGAAGCTTTCTTT.

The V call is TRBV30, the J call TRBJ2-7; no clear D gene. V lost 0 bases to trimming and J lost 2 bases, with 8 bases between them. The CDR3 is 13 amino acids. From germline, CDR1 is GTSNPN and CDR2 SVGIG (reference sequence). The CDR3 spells CAWSVPTTYEQYF. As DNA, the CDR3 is TGTGCCTGGAGTGTCCCTACGACCTACGAGCAGTACTTC. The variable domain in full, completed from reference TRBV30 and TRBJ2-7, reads SQTIHQWPATLVQPVGSPLSLECTVEGTSNPNLYWYRQAAGRGLQLLFYSVGIGQISSEVPQNLSASRPQDRQFILSSKKLLLSDSGFYLCAWSVPTTYEQYFGPGTRLTVT.

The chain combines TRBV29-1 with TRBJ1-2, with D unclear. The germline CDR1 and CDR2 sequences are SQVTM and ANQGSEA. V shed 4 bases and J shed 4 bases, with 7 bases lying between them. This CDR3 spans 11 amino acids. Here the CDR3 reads CSVASSYGYTF. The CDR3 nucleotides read TGCAGCGTTGCGTCCTCCTATGGCTACACCTTC.

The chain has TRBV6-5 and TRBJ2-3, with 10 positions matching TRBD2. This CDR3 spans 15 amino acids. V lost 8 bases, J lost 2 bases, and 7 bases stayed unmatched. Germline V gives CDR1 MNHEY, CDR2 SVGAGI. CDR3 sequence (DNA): TGTGCCAGCGTACCTAGCGGGGGCGTCACAGATACGCAGTATTTT. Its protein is CASVPSGGVTDTQYF.

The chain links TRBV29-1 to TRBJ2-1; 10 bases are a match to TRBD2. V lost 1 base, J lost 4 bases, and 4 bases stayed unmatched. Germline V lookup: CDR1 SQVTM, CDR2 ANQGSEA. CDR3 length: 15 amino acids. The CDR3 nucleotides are TGCAGCGTTGAAGCCGGGACTAGCGTGTACAATGAGCAGTTCTTC. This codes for CSVEAGTSVYNEQFF.